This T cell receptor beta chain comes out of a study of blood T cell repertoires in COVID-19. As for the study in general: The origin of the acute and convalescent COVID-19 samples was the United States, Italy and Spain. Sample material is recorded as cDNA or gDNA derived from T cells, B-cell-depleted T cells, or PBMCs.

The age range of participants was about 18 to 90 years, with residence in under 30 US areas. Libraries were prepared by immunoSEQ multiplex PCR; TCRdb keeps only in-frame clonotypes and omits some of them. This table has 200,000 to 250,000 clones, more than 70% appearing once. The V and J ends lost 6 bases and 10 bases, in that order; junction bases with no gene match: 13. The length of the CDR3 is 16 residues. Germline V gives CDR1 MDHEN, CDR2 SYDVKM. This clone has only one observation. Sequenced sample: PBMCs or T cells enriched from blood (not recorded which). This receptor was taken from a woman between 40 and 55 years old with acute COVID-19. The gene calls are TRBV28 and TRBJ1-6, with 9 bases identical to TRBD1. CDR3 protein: CASSPPTGQGSSPLHF. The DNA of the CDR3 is TGTGCCAGCAGCCCCCCAACGGGACAGGGCTCGTCACCCCTCCACTTT.